This T cell receptor (beta chain) was found in a study of vaccination and CD4 T cells after COVID-19. Whole-study context: Comprising six males and four females, the convalescent participants counted two Hispanic individuals among them. Median time from COVID diagnosis to post-COVID sampling was over 85 days (35 to 161).

As for treatment: roughly 11-day PBMC culture with coronavirus spike peptide pools or control peptides (ViraFEST assay). ViraFEST sequenced TCRs after peptide-pool expansion of antigen-specific T cells. A remark on this clonotype: Its antigen is not known.

Looked up from germline, CDR1 is SNHLY and CDR2 is FYNNEI. V trimming: 2 bases; J trimming: 4 bases; junction bases outside the gene matches: 2. This CDR3 spans 15 amino acids. The study sequenced cultured CD4+ T cell DNA using the Oncomine TCR Beta short-read assay. Someone extracted genomic DNA from cultured CD4+ T cells. MiXCR was run by TCRdb on the PCR reads, yielding one entry per CDR3 protein. The sample lists 9,500 to 12,000 distinct CDR3 sequences, under 55% occurring once. Sequenced sample: CD4+ T cells from blood, cultured in vitro. The TCR sequence derives from a human donor who had recovered from COVID-19. The gene calls are TRBV2 and TRBJ2-1; 10 bases agree with TRBD2. Here the CDR3 reads CASSETSGVYNEQFF. For the CDR3, the DNA is TGTGCCAGCAGTGAAACTAGCGGGGTGTACAATGAGCAGTTCTTC.